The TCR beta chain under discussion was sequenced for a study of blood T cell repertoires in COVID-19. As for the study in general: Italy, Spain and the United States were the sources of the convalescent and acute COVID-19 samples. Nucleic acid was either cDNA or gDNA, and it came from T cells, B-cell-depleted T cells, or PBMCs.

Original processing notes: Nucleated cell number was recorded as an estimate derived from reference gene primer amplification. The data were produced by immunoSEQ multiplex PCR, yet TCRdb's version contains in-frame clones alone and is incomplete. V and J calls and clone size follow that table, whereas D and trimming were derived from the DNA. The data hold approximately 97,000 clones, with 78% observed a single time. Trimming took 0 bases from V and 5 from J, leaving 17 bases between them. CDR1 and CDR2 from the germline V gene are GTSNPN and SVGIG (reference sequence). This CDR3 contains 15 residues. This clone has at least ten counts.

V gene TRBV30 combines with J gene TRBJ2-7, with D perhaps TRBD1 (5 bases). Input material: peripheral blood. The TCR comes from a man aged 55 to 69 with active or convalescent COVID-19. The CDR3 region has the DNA TGTGCCTGGAGTGTAGGGGTCGAAGGCGAAGACGAGCAGTACTTC. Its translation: CAWSVGVEGEDEQYF.